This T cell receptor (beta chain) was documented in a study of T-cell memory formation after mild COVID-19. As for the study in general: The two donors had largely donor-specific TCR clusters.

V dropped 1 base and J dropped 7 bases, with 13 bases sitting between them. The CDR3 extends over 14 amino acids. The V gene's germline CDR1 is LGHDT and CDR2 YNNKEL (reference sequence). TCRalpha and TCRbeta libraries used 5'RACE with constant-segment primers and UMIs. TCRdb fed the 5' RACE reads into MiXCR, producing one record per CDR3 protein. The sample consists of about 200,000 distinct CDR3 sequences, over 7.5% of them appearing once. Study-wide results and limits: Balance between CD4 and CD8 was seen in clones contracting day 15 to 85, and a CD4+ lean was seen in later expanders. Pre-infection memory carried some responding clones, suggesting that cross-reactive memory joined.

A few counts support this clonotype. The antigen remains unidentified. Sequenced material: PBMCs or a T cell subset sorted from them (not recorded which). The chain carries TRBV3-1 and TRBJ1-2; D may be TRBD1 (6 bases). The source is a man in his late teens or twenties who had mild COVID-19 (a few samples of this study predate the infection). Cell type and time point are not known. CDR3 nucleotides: TGTGCCAGCAGCCAAGCGCGGGGGGCCAGTGGCTACACCTTC. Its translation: CASSQARGASGYTF.